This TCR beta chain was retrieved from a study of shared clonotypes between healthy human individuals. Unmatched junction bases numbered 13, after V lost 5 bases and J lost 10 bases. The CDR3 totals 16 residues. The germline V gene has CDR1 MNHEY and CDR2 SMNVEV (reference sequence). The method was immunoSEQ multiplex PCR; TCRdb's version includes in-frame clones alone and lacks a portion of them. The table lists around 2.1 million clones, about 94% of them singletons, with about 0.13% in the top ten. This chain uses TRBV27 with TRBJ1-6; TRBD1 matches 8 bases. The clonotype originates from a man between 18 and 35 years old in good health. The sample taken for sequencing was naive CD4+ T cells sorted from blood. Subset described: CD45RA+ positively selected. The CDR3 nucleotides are TGTGCCAGCAGTGGGCGGACAGGGAATAAGAGATCACCCCTCCACTTT. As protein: CASSGRTGNKRSPLHF.